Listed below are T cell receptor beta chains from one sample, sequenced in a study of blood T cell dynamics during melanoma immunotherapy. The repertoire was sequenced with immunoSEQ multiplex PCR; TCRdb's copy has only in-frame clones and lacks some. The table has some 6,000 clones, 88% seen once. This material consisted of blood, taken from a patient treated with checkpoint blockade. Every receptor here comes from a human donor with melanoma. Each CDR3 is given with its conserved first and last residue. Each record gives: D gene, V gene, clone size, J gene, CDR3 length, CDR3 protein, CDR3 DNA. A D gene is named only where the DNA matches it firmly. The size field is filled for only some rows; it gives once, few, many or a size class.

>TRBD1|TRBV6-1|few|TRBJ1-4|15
CASSEEEGAGEKLFF
TGTGCCAGCAGTGAAGAAGAGGGGGCTGGCGAAAAACTGTTTTTT
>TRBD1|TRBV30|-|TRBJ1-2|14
CAWNWGQIMASNTF
TGTGCCTGGAATTGGGGACAGATTATGGCTAGTAACACCTTC
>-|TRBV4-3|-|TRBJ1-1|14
CASSQGGSHTEAFF
TGCGCCAGCAGCCAAGGGGGCAGCCACACTGAAGCTTTCTTT
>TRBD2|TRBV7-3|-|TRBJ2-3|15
CASSLRTSGLDTQYF
TGTGCCAGCAGCTTACGAACTAGCGGGTTAGATACGCAGTATTTT
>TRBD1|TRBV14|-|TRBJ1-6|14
CASKQGIYNSPLHF
TGTGCCAGCAAACAGGGGATCTATAATTCACCCCTCCACTTT
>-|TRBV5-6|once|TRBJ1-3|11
CASSIGNTIYF
TGTGCCAGCAGCATTGGAAACACCATATATTTT
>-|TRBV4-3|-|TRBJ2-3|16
CASSLMAQIGTDTQYF
TGCGCCAGCAGCCTTATGGCCCAGATCGGCACAGATACGCAGTATTTT
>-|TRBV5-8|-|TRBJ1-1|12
CASSLVQYEAFF
TGTGCCAGCAGCTTGGTACAGTATGAAGCTTTCTTT
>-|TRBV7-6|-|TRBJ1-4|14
CASSPTDFGEKLFF
TGTGCCAGCAGCCCTACGGATTTTGGTGAAAAACTGTTTTTT
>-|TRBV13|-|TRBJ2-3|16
CASSLRPVGWTDTQYF
TGTGCCAGCAGCTTGCGTCCGGTTGGGTGGACAGATACGCAGTATTTT
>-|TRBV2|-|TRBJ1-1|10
CASKNTEAFF
TGTGCCAGCAAGAACACTGAAGCTTTCTTT
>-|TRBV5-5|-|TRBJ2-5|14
CASSLVTAQETQYF
TGTGCCAGCAGCTTGGTGACAGCTCAAGAGACCCAGTACTTC
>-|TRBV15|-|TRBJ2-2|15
CATSRGPSSTGELFF
TGTGCCACCAGCAGGGGACCGTCGAGCACCGGGGAGCTGTTTTTT
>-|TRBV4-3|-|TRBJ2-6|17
CASSQEGSLLGANVLTF
TGCGCCAGCAGCCAAGAAGGAAGCCTCTTAGGGGCCAACGTCCTGACTTTC
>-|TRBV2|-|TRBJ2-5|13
CASSEELWETQYF
TGTGCCAGCAGTGAAGAGCTTTGGGAGACCCAGTACTTC
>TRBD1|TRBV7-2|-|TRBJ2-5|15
CASSSTATPGGTQYF
TGTGCCAGCAGCTCAACGGCTACCCCAGGGGGGACCCAGTACTTC
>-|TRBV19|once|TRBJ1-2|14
CASSSRGIVYGYTF
TGTGCCAGTTCCTCTCGGGGCATAGTCTATGGCTACACCTTC
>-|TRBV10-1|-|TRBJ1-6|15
CASSQAGPCASPLHF
TGCGCCAGCAGCCAGGCGGGACCTTGTGCATCACCCCTCCACTTT
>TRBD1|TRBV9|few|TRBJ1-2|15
CASSPGQNTNYGYTF
TGTGCCAGCAGCCCGGGACAGAATACTAACTATGGCTACACCTTC
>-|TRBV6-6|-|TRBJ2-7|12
CASSDDVDEQYF
TGTGCCAGCAGCGATGACGTGGACGAGCAGTACTTC
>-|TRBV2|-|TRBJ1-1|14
CASSEARGSTEAFF
TGTGCCAGCAGTGAAGCGAGGGGGAGCACTGAAGCTTTCTTT
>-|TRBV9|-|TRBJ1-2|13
CASSRSTNYGYTF
TGTGCCAGCAGCCGAAGTACTAACTATGGCTACACCTTC
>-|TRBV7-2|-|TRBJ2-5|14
CASSIGGQGETQYF
TGTGCCAGCAGCATCGGGGGCCAGGGAGAGACCCAGTACTTC
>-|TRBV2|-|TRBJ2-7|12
CASSVRGDEQYF
TGTGCCAGCAGTGTCAGGGGCGACGAGCAGTACTTC
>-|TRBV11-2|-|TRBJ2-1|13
CASSFGPLNEQFF
TGTGCCAGCAGCTTCGGACCCCTCAATGAGCAGTTCTTC
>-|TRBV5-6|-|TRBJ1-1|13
CASSWERNTEAFF
TGTGCCAGCAGCTGGGAAAGGAACACTGAAGCTTTCTTT
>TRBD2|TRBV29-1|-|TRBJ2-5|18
CSVEMRLAGGPLAETQYF
TGCAGCGTTGAGATGCGACTAGCGGGGGGACCACTAGCGGAGACCCAGTACTTC
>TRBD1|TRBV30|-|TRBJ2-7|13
CAFTGGSTYEQYF
TGTGCCTTCACAGGGGGCTCTACCTACGAGCAGTACTTC
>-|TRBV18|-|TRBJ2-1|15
CASSPGQGRGNEQFF
TGTGCCAGCTCACCTGGGCAGGGCCGAGGCAATGAGCAGTTCTTC
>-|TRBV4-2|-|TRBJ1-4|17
CASSQDHRTGLGEKLFF
TGTGCCAGCAGCCAAGATCACCGCACAGGGCTAGGCGAAAAACTGTTTTTT
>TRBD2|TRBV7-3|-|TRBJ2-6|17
CASSPVGGSSGANVLTF
TGTGCCAGCAGCCCAGTCGGGGGGAGCTCTGGGGCCAACGTCCTGACTTTC
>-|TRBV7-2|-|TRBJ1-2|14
CASSLEEGYYGYTF
TGTGCCAGCAGCTTAGAGGAGGGGTACTATGGCTACACCTTC
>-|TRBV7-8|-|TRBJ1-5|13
CASSLGGDQPQHF
TGTGCCAGCAGCTTGGGGGGTGATCAGCCCCAGCATTTT
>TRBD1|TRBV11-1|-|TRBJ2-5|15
CASSRQGSGRETQYF
TGTGCCAGCAGTCGACAGGGGTCCGGGCGGGAGACCCAGTACTTC
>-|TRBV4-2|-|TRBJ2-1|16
CASSQDESSSYNEQFF
TGTGCCAGCAGCCAAGACGAATCTAGCTCCTACAATGAGCAGTTCTTC
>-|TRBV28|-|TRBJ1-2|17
CASSRSFPPLGQSGYTF
TGTGCCAGCAGTCGATCCTTTCCGCCACTCGGGCAAAGTGGCTACACCTTC
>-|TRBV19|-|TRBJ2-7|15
CASSQIRQVSYEQYF
TGTGCCAGTAGTCAGATTCGACAAGTTTCCTACGAGCAGTACTTC
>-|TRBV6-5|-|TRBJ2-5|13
CASSRRLQETQYF
TGTGCCAGCAGTCGACGGTTACAAGAGACCCAGTACTTC
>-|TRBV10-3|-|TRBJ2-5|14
CAISDGNPIETQYF
TGTGCCATCAGTGACGGAAATCCTATTGAGACCCAGTACTTC
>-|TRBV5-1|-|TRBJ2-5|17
CASSLAVGPSPSETQYF
TGCGCCAGCAGCTTGGCGGTGGGGCCCTCCCCTAGCGAGACCCAGTACTTC
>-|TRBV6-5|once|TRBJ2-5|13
CASSYSISVTQYF
TGTGCCAGCAGTTACTCGATTTCTGTGACCCAGTACTTC
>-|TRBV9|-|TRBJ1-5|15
CASSVDGRVGTAQHF
TGTGCCAGCAGCGTAGACGGGAGGGTGGGTACGGCCCAGCATTTT
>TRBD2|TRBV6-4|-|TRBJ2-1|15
CASSDSAGGPNEQFF
TGTGCCAGCAGTGACTCAGCGGGGGGGCCCAATGAGCAGTTCTTC
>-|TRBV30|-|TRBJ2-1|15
CAWSLGRTSYNEQFF
TGTGCCTGGAGCTTAGGCCGGACCTCCTACAATGAGCAGTTCTTC
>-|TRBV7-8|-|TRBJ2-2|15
CATRPRGGGTGELFF
TGTGCCACCCGCCCCCGGGGAGGCGGCACCGGGGAGCTGTTTTTT
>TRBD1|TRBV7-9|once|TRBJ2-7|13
CASSDRGPYEQYF
TGTGCCAGCAGCGACAGGGGCCCCTACGAGCAGTACTTC
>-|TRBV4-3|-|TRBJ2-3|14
CASSQDLGTDTQYF
TGCGCCAGCAGCCAAGATCTGGGGACAGATACGCAGTATTTT
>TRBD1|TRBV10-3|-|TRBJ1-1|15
CAISSGGSENTEAFF
TGTGCCATCAGTTCAGGGGGCAGCGAGAACACTGAAGCTTTCTTT
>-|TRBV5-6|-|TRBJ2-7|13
CASSPGPTYEQYF
TGTGCCAGCAGTCCGGGACCAACCTACGAGCAGTACTTC
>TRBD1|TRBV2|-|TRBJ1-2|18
CASSVYTPGQGQIDGYTF
TGTGCCAGCAGTGTATACACCCCAGGACAGGGACAAATTGATGGCTACACCTTC
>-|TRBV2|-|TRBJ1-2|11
CATGLNYGYTF
TGTGCCACGGGACTGAACTATGGCTACACCTTC
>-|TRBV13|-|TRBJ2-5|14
CASSLQTRRETQYF
TGTGCCAGCAGCTTACAGACTAGGCGGGAGACCCAGTACTTC
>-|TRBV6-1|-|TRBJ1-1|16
CASSENDRPTGTEAFF
TGTGCCAGCAGTGAAAACGACAGGCCTACGGGGACTGAAGCTTTCTTT
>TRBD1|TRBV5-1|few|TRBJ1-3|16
CASSPRQGYSGNTIYF
TGCGCCAGCAGCCCTCGACAGGGTTACTCTGGAAACACCATATATTTT
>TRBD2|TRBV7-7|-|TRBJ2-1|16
CASSPQTSGIDNEQFF
TGTGCTAGCAGCCCACAGACTAGCGGGATAGACAATGAGCAGTTCTTC
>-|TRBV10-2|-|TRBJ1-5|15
CASSAYARANQPQHF
TGCGCCAGCAGTGCGTATGCCAGGGCCAATCAGCCCCAGCATTTT